These 20 T cell receptor beta chains were all obtained from the same sample, sequenced in a study of early T cells in non-severe SARS-CoV-2 infection. TCRdb reprocessed the 5' RACE reads via MiXCR and lists one record per CDR3 protein. The table lists some 55,000 distinct CDR3 sequences, around 13% of them singletons. Sequenced material: whole blood. These receptor sequences come from an adult who was a healthcare worker with PCR-confirmed SARS-CoV-2 infection or an uninfected control (not recorded which).

This clonotype was recorded many times. The chain is built from TRBV3-1 and TRBJ2-1; D is undetermined. Germline V CDR1 and CDR2: LGHDT, YNNKEL (reference sequence). This CDR3 is 11 amino acids long. V was shortened by 2 bases and J by 9 bases, with 5 bases between the two germline ends. This CDR3 is CASSQFREQFF. The DNA for the CDR3 is TGTGCCAGCAGCCAATTCCGTGAGCAGTTCTTC.

This clonotype was picked up many times. V is TRBV7-9 and J is TRBJ1-1; D ambiguous. With 4 bases removed from V and 2 bases from J, the gap between germline ends came to 8 bases. CDR3 size: 13 residues. The germline V gene encodes CDR1 SEHNR and CDR2 FQNEAQ (reference sequence). The DNA of the CDR3 is TGTGCCAGCAGCTCAAGGGTCAACACTGAAGCTTTCTTT. It translates to CASSSRVNTEAFF.

The chain couples TRBV27 to TRBJ2-5; D possibly corresponds to TRBD2 (5 bases). The germline V gene encodes CDR1 MNHEY and CDR2 SMNVEV (reference sequence). The CDR3 is made up of 15 amino acids. Trimming cost V 4 bases and J 4 bases, with 16 bases left between them. The CDR3 here is CASSSFGMIGETQYF. The CDR3 DNA sequence: TGTGCCAGCAGTTCTTTCGGGATGATCGGAGAGACCCAGTACTTC.

Written as DNA, the CDR3 is TGTGCCAGCAGTTCCACGGGGGGGTCTCTCGAAAAACTGTTTTTT. This sequence encodes CASSSTGGSLEKLFF. The chain is built from TRBV28 and TRBJ1-4; maybe TRBD1 (5 bases). Trimming took 4 bases from V and 8 from J, leaving 17 bases between them. The CDR3 length is 15 residues. Germline V gene lookup returns CDR1 MDHEN and CDR2 SYDVKM.

This clonotype was seen repeatedly, ten times or more. The chain carries TRBV3-1 and TRBJ1-1; D is uncertain. CDR1 and CDR2 from the germline V gene are LGHDT and YNNKEL (reference sequence). This CDR3 contains 11 residues. V was trimmed by 0 bases and J by 11 bases, leaving 7 bases between them. CDR3 in amino acids: CASSQEAGAFF. The CDR3 DNA follows: TGTGCCAGCAGCCAAGAAGCGGGGGCTTTCTTT.

The table lists this clonotype with many counts. The CDR3 DNA sequence: TGTGCCAGTAGGGTTGTAGGGACAGCGCATAGCAATCAGCCCCAGCATTTT. Translation gives CASRVVGTAHSNQPQHF. The chain links TRBV19 to TRBJ1-5, with 7 bases aligning to TRBD1. Per the germline V gene, CDR1 is LNHDA and CDR2 is SQIVND (reference sequence). This CDR3 is 17 amino acids long. Trimming at V came to 6 bases and at J to 0 bases, leaving 11 bases not matched to a gene.

This clonotype was counted at least ten times. This chain uses TRBV25-1 with TRBJ1-1; 7 bases are a match to TRBD1. After removal of 8 bases from V and 0 bases from J, the junction contained 12 bases not matched to a gene. Germline lookup yields CDR1 MGHDK and CDR2 SYGVNS. The CDR3 length is 16 residues. CDR3 loop: CASDTGQACLNTEAFF. The CDR3 DNA follows: TGTGCCAGCGATACCGGACAGGCCTGCCTGAACACTGAAGCTTTCTTT.

Many counts were recorded for this clonotype. The chain uses TRBV5-4 and TRBJ1-2; D is unclear. V was trimmed by 2 bases and J by 8 bases, leaving 10 bases between them. Looked up from germline, CDR1 is SGHNT and CDR2 is YYREEE (reference sequence). There are 12 residues in the CDR3. As DNA, the CDR3 is TGTGCCAGCAGCTTTAGAACGGTCGGCTACACCTTC. It specifies CASSFRTVGYTF. The full variable domain, with the rest looked up from reference TRBV5-4 and TRBJ1-2, is ETGVTQSPTHLIKTRGQQVTLRCSSQSGHNTVSWYQQALGQGPQFIFQYYREEENGRGNFPPRFSGLQFPNYSSELNVNALELDDSALYLCASSFRTVGYTFGSGTRLTVV.

This clonotype was recorded at least ten times. The chain uses TRBV11-2 and TRBJ2-7, with 7 bases fitting TRBD1. The length of the CDR3 is 16 residues. Trimming took 5 bases from V and 3 from J; bases not matched to a gene: 13. CDR1 and CDR2 from the germline V gene are SGHAT and FQNNGV. The CDR3 DNA reads as TGTGCCAGCAGCCCTGACAGGGCGACTACGGGCTACGAGCAGTACTTC. Its translation is CASSPDRATTGYEQYF.

In this sample, this clonotype turned up many times. The gene calls are TRBV12-3 or TRBV12-4 and TRBJ2-7, with D unresolved. V dropped 1 base and J dropped 0 bases, with 13 bases sitting between them. The CDR3 sequence is 16 residues long. CDR3 loop: CASSLVGQVSSYEQYF. Written as DNA, the CDR3 is TGTGCCAGCAGTTTAGTTGGGCAGGTCAGCTCCTACGAGCAGTACTTC.

This clonotype was observed many times. V and J are TRBV20-1 and TRBJ2-5, with 9 nucleotides matching TRBD1. CDR3 length: 14 residues. V trimming: 6 bases; J trimming: 7 bases; junction bases outside the gene matches: 12. The germline CDR1 and CDR2 sequences are DFQATT and SNEGSKA (reference sequence). The CDR3 nucleotides are TGCAGTGCGCGGACAGGGGCCTACCAGGGGACCCAGTACTTC. Translated, it gives CSARTGAYQGTQYF.

The gene calls are TRBV5-1 and TRBJ2-2; TRBD1 matches at 9 bases. This CDR3 contains 15 residues. Looked up from germline, CDR1 is SGHRS and CDR2 is YFSETQ. Trimming at V came to 7 bases and at J to 7 bases, leaving 11 bases not matched to a gene. The chain's CDR3 is CASREGQGWSGELFF. The DNA of the CDR3 is TGCGCCAGCCGCGAGGGACAGGGATGGAGCGGGGAGCTGTTTTTT.

There are a few counts of this clonotype. This chain joins TRBV9 and TRBJ2-5, with D hard to call. Germline V gene lookup returns CDR1 SGDLS and CDR2 YYNGEE. The CDR3 totals 13 residues. The V end lost 0 bases, the J end lost 5 bases, and 8 bases lay between the germline ends. The CDR3 is CASSVGNYETQYF. CDR3 nucleotides: TGTGCCAGCAGCGTAGGAAACTATGAGACCCAGTACTTC.

There are many counts of this clonotype. The gene calls are TRBV7-8 and TRBJ1-4; D unresolved. The CDR3 runs to 12 residues. Trimming left V 5 bases short and J 7 bases short, with 8 bases between. Germline-derived CDR1 and CDR2 are SGHVS and FQNEAQ. CDR3 sequence: CASSRSGEKLFF. CDR3 DNA sequence: TGTGCCAGCAGCCGCTCTGGTGAAAAACTGTTTTTT.

This clonotype was counted ten times or more. V is TRBV5-4 and J is TRBJ2-3; TRBD2 agrees at 10 bases. V trimming: 0 bases; J trimming: 0 bases; junction bases outside the gene matches: 10. Germline V lookup: CDR1 SGHNT, CDR2 YYREEE (reference sequence). The CDR3 is 19 residues long. The chain's CDR3 is CASSLGRTSGSASTDTQYF. CDR3 DNA sequence: TGTGCCAGCAGCTTGGGTAGGACTAGCGGAAGCGCTAGCACAGATACGCAGTATTTT. The full variable domain, completed using reference TRBV5-4 and TRBJ2-3, is ETGVTQSPTHLIKTRGQQVTLRCSSQSGHNTVSWYQQALGQGPQFIFQYYREEENGRGNFPPRFSGLQFPNYSSELNVNALELDDSALYLCASSLGRTSGSASTDTQYFGPGTRLTVL.

This clonotype was counted ten times or more. V usage is TRBV11-2 and J usage is TRBJ1-1; D might be TRBD1 (5 bases). The CDR3 spans 15 residues. Trimming stripped 1 base from V and 2 bases from J, with 11 bases between. The germline CDR1 and CDR2 sequences are SGHAT and FQNNGV. The CDR3 loop reads CASSLGSTGNTEAFF. CDR3 DNA sequence: TGTGCCAGCAGCTTAGGATCCACAGGCAACACTGAAGCTTTCTTT.

The V and J genes are TRBV29-1 and TRBJ2-1, with 7 bases fitting TRBD1. J lost 9 bases, V lost 6 bases, and 5 bases had no gene match. Germline V gene sequence: CDR1 SQVTM, CDR2 ANQGSEA. The CDR3 length is 11 residues. The CDR3 sequence is CSVSQGSEQFF. The CDR3 bases are TGCAGCGTCTCACAGGGGTCTGAGCAGTTCTTC.

This clonotype was seen ten or more times. The chain links TRBV5-1 to TRBJ2-7; TRBD2 matches at 8 bases. V dropped 2 bases and J dropped 2; count of bases not matched to a gene: 6. The CDR3 is made up of 15 amino acids. Germline V gene sequence: CDR1 SGHRS, CDR2 YFSETQ. As DNA, the CDR3 is TGCGCCAGCAGCTTTCTAGCGGGTTCCCCCTACGAGCAGTACTTC. This codes for CASSFLAGSPYEQYF.

At least ten counts were recorded for this clonotype. The chain uses TRBV7-9 and TRBJ2-3; 8 bases agree with TRBD1. Germline loops: CDR1 SEHNR, CDR2 FQNEAQ (reference sequence). The CDR3 is 17 residues long. After removal of 5 bases from V and 2 bases from J, the junction contained 12 bases not matched to a gene. This CDR3 is CASSTPPGGLFTDTQYF. The CDR3 nucleotides are TGTGCCAGCAGCACCCCCCCAGGGGGCCTATTCACAGATACGCAGTATTTT.

The CDR3 sequence is CASSPTGTETQYF. The CDR3 coding sequence is TGTGCCAGCAGCCCGACAGGGACGGAGACCCAGTACTTC. The rearrangement links TRBV3-1 to TRBJ2-5, with TRBD1 identical over 7 bases. This CDR3 is 13 amino acids long. V dropped 4 bases and J dropped 5; count of bases not matched to a gene: 4. Germline V gene sequence: CDR1 LGHDT, CDR2 YNNKEL (reference sequence).